Sequencing of this T cell receptor (beta chain) was carried out in a study of response to subunit inactivated influenza vaccine. Whole-study results and caveats: A suggestion made by the authors is that each seasonal influenza vaccination recruits few new T cells.

This clonotype came up a few times. Its matching antigen is unknown. Via MiXCR, TCRdb re-called the RT-PCR reads, giving one row per CDR3 protein. Of around 300,000 distinct CDR3 sequences listed, about 20% are singletons. The CDR3 consists of 15 residues. Germline CDR1 and CDR2: SGHRS and YFSETQ. V lost 4 bases and J lost 10; bases outside the gene matches: 9. The chain joins TRBV5-1 to TRBJ1-6; 9 bases agree with TRBD1. The sample in question was PBMCs from blood, obtained approximately 20 months after vaccination. This clonotype originated in a man in his fifties or sixties who received an inactivated influenza vaccine. The CDR3 sequence: CASSARTGEDSPLHF. The CDR3 region has the DNA TGCGCCAGCAGCGCCCGGACAGGGGAGGACTCACCCCTCCACTTT. The entire variable domain, with the rest obtained from reference TRBV5-1 and TRBJ1-6, is as follows: KAGVTQTPRYLIKTRGQQVTLSCSPISGHRSVSWYQQTPGQGLQFLFEYFSETQRNKGNFPGRFSGRQFSNSRSEMNVSTLELGDSALYLCASSARTGEDSPLHFGNGTRLTVT.